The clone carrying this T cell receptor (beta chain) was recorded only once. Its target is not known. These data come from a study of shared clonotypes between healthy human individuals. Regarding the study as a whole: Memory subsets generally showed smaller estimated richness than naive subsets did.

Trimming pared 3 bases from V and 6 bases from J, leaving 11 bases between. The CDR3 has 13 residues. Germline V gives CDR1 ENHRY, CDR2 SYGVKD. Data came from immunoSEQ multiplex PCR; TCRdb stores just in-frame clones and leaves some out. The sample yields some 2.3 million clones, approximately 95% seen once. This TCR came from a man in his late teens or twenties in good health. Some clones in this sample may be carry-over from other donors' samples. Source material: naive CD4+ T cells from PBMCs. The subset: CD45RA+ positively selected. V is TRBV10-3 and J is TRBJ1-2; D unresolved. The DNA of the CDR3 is TGTGCCATCAGTGATTATGACGGAAATGGCTACACCTTC. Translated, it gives CAISDYDGNGYTF.